This TCR beta chain comes out of a study of spatial heterogeneity in lung cancer. Time point indicated: sample taken at primary tumor resection. TCRs were sequenced from unsorted whole RNA of tumor, nontumor lung or PBMC. V was shortened by 2 bases and J by 2 bases, with 6 bases between the two germline ends. The germline V gene has CDR1 LGHDT and CDR2 YNNKEL (reference sequence). The CDR3 loop spans 13 amino acids. TCRdb redid the calling of the 5' RACE reads with MiXCR, one entry per CDR3 protein. The table records tens of thousands of distinct CDR3 sequences, approximately 12% of them present only once.

The receptor was isolated from a male donor with early-stage non-small cell lung cancer. Sequencing used PBMCs, obtained at surgery. The V and J genes are TRBV3-1 and TRBJ1-1; D is undetermined. DNA of the CDR3: TGTGCCAGCAGCCAATGGCCAAACACTGAAGCTTTCTTT. It specifies CASSQWPNTEAFF.